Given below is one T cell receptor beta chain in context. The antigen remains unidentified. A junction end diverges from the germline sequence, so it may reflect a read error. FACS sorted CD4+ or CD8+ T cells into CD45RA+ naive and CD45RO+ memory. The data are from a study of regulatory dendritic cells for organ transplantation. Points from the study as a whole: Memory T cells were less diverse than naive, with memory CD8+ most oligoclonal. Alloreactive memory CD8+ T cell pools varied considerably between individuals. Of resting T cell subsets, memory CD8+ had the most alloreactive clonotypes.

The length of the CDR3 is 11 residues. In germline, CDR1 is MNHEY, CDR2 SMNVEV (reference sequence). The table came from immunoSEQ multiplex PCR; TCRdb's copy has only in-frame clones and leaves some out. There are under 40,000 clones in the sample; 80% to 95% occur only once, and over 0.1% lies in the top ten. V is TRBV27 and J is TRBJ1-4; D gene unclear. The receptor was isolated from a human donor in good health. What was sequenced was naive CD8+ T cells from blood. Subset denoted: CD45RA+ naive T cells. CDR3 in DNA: TGTGCCAGCAGTTCTAACGAAAAACTGTTTTTT. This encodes CASSSNEKLFF.